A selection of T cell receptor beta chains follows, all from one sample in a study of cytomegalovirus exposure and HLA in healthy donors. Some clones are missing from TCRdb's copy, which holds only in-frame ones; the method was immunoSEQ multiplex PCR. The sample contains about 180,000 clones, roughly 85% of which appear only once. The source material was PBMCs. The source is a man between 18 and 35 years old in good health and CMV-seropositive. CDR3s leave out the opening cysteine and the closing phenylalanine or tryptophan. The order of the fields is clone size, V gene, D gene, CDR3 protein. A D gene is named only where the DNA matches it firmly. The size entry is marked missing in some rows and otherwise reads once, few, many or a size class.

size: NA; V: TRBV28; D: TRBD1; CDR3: ASSFWTGSGNTIY
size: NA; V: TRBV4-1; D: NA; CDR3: ASSLLDRGEQY
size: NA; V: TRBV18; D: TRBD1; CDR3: ASSPKDRRLSYEQY
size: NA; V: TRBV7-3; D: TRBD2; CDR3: ASSLGGLAGGYNEQF
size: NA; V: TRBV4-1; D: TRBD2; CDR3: ASSPTSGGAETQY
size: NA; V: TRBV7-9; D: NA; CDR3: ASSAEEARNTIY
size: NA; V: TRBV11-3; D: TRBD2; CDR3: ASSFGLAGEQY
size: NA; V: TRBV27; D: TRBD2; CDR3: ASSVLNTGLAPDTQY
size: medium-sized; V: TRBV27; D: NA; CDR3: ASSFFRGVGYNEQF
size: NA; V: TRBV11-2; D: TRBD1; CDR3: ASRPQGDSNTGELF
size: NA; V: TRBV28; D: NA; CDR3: ASNVATYEQY
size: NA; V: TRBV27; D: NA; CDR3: ASSQQGAGTDTQY
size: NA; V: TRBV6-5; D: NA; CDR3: ASKQESVTEAF
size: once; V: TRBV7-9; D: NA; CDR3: ASSPRNTEAF
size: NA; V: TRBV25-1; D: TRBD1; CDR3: ASSAPAGGSYEQY
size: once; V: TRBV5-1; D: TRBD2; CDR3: ASSLGPLAGKNIQY
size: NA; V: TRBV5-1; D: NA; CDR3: ASSWDSGKQF
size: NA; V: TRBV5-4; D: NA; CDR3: ASSPPAGRNNEQF
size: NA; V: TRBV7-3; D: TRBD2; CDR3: ASSSYLAGPYNEQF
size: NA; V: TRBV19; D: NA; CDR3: ASGATRRFYEQY
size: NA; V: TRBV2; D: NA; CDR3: ASWGGGNQPQH
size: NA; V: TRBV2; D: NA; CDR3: ASLTDRNTEAF
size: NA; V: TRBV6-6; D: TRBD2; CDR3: ASSRTSGSSYNEQF
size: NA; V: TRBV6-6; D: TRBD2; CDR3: APWAGGETYEQY
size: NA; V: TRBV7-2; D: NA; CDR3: ASSIQGYGYT
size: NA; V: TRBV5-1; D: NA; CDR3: ASSDTYEQY
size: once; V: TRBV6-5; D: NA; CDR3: ASSYSGVNSPLH
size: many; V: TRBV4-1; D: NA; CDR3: ASSQDKGIGGAGGYT
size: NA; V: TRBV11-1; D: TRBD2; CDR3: ASSSTGGGADTQY
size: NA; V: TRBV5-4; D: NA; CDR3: ASSRPDSRNNSPLH
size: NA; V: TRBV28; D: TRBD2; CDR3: ASLSASGNYEQY
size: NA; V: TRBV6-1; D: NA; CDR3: ASSGGRGVGGNQPQH
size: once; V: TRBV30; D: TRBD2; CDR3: AWSSTGLAGSSYEQY
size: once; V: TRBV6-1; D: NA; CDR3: ASSLSGQGGTEAF
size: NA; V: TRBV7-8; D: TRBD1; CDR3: ASSPGTANTGELF
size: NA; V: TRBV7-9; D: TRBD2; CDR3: ASSPTSGSHYEQY
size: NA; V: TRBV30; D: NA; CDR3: AWRWRGRKNTGELF
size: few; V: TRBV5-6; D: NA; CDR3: ASSSSHEQY
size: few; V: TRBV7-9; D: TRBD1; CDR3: ASSSGQGGEQY
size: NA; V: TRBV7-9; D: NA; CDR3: ASSLMGAADTEAF
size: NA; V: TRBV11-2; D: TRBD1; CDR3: ASSLGTGINEQF
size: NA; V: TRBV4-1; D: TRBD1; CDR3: ASSEPDRGYEQY
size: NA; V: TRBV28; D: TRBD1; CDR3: ASTLTGEGNQPQH
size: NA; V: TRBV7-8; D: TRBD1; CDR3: ASRTGTFSYEQY
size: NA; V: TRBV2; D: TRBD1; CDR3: ASTTQGASSGNTIY
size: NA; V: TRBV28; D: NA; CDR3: ASSLTTEAF
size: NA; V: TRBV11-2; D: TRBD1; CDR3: ASSFSGGKGTEAF
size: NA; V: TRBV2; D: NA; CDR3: ASSEAPQAKGELF
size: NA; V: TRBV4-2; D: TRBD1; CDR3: ASSPDRGPNYGYT
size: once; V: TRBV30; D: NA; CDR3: AFRPQGEGNTGELF
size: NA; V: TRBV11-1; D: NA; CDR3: ASSPPGYEQY
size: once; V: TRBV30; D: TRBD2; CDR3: AWSHGTSGRGSSYEQY
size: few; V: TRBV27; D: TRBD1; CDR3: ASSLRGPHQPQH